This T cell receptor (beta chain) originates from a study of shared clonotypes between healthy human individuals. Study-wide results and caveats: In a few donors, approximately 5% of naive CD4 clonotypes appeared in common.

The CDR3 covers 18 residues. V gave up 3 bases and J gave up 7 bases; unmatched junction bases: 15. Some clones are missing from TCRdb's copy, which holds only in-frame ones; the method was immunoSEQ multiplex PCR. The repertoire holds about 2.4 million clones, with over 85% as singletons. With regard to this clone: Its antigen is not identified.

This TCR was recovered from a man aged 18 to 29 in good health. This chain joins TRBV23-1 and TRBJ1-4; the match to TRBD1 covers 9 bases. TRBV23-1 is assigned to the ORF class and has an uncertain function. Source material: naive CD4+ T cells sorted from blood. This sample's subset: CD45RA+ positively selected. The CDR3 DNA is TGCGCCAGCAGTCATACCGGGACAGGGAATCCTGGGGGTGAAAAACTGTTTTTT. Translating gives CASSHTGTGNPGGEKLFF.